This TCR beta chain appears in the sequencing data of a study of cytomegalovirus exposure and HLA in healthy donors. This PCR relied on a set of 60 Vbeta primers and 13 Jbeta primers. Sequenced by immunoSEQ multiplex PCR; TCRdb stores in-frame clones only, minus some. The sample records roughly 100,000 clones, approximately 85% being singletons. Study-wide points: At a 0.05 false discovery rate, a later analysis found 18,000 or so TCR beta sequences to be associated with HLA alleles. Among immune exposure information, only CMV serostatus was available.

A word on this clone: Its antigen is still unknown.

The germline gives CDR1 SGHVS, CDR2 FQNEAQ. The CDR3 covers 11 residues. Trimming removed 5 bases from V and 7 bases from J, with 6 bases in between. The specimen sequenced was PBMCs. The chain recombines TRBV7-8 with TRBJ2-1; D might be TRBD1 (6 bases). The sequence was collected from a man under 40 in good health and CMV-seronegative. CDR3 nucleotides: TGTGCCAGCAGCGACAGGAATGAGCAGTTCTTC. Its translation: CASSDRNEQFF.